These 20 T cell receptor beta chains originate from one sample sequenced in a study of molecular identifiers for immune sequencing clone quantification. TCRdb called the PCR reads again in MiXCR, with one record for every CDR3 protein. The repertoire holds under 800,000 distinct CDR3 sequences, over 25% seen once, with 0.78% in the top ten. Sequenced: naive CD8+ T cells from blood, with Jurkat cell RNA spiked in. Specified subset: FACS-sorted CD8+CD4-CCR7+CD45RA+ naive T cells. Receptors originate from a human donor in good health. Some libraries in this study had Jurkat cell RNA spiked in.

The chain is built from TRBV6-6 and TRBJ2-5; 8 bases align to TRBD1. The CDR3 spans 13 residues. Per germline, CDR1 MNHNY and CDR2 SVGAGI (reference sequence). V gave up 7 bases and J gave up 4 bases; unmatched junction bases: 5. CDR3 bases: TGTGCCAGCACAGACAGGGGAAGAGAGACCCAGTACTTC. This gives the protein CASTDRGRETQYF.

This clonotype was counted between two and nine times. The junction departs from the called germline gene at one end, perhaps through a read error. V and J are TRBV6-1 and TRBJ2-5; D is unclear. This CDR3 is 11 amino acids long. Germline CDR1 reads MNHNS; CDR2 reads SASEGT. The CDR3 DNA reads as TGTGCCAGCAGTGAGGAGCCCTATACGGACTTC. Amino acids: CASSEEPYTDF.

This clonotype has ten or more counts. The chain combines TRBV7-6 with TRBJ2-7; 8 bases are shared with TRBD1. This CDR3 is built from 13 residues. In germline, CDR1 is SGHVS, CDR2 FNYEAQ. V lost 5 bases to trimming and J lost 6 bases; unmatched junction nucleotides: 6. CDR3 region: CASSPTGVPEQYF. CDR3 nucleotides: TGTGCCAGCAGCCCGACAGGGGTACCCGAGCAGTACTTC.

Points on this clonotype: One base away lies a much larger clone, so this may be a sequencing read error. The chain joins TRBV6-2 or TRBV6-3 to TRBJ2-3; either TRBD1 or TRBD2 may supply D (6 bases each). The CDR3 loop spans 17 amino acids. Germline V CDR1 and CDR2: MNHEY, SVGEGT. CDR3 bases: TGTGCCAGCAGTTACTTGGTTCGGGGGCTTAGCACAGATACGCAGTGTTTT. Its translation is CASSYLVRGLSTDTQCF.

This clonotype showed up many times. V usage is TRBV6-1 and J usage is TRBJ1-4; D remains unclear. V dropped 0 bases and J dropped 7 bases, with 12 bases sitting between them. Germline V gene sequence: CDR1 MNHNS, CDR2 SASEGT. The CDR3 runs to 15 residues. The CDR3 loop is CASSEAVIAGEKLFF. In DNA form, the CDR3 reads TGTGCCAGCAGTGAAGCAGTAATCGCCGGTGAAAAACTGTTTTTT.

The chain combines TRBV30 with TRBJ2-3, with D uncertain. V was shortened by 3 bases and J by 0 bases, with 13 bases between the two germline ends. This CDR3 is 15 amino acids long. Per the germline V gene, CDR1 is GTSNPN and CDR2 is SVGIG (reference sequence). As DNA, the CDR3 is TGTGCCTGGAGCTTGGGCTCAACTAGCACAGATACGCAGTATTTT. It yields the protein CAWSLGSTSTDTQYF.

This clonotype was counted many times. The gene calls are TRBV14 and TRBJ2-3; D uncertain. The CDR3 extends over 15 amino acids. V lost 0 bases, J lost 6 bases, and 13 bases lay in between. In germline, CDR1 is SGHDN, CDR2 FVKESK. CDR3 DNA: TGTGCCAGCAGCCAAGATCGGTTCATCACGGATACGCAGTATTTT. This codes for CASSQDRFITDTQYF.

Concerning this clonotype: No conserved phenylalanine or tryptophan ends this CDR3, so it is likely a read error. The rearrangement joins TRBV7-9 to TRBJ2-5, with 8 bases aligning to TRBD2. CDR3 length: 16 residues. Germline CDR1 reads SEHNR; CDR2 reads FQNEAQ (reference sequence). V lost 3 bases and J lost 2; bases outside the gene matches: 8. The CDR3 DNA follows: TGTGCCAGCAGCTTGCTAGCGGGTGGGACTCAAGAGACCCAGTACTAC. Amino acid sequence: CASSLLAGGTQETQYY.

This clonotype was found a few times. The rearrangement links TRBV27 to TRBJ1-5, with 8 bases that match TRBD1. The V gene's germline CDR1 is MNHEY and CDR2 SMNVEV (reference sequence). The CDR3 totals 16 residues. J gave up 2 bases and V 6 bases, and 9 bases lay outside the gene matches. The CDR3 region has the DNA TGTGCCAGCAGCGCTACAGGGGGGGGGGGCAATCAGCCCCAGCATTTT. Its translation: CASSATGGGGNQPQHF.

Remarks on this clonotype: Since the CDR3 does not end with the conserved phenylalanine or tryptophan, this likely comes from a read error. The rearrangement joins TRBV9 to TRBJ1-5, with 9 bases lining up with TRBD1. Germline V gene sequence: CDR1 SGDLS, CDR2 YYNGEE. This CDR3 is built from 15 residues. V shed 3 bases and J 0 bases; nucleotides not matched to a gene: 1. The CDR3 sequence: CASSGDRDSNQPQHL. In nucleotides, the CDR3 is TGTGCCAGCAGCGGGGACAGGGATAGCAATCAGCCCCAGCATCTT.

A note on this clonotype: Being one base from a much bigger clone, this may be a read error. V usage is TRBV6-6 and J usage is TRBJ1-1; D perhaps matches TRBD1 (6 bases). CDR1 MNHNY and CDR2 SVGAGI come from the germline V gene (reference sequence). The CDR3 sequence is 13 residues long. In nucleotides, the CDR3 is TGTGCCAGCAGTTACGGACAGAACACTGCAGCTTTCTTT. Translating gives CASSYGQNTAAFF.

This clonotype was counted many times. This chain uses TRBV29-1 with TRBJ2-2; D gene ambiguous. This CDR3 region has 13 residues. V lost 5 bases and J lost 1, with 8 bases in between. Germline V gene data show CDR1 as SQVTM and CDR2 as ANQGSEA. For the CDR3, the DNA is TGCAGCGTTCAAGGCCTGAACACCGGGGAGCTGTTTTTT. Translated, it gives CSVQGLNTGELFF.

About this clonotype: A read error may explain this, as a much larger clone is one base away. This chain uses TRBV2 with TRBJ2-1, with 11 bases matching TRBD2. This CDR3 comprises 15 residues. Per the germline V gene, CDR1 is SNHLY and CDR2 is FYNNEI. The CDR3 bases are TGTGCCAGCAGTTGGACTAGCGGGTCCTACAATGGGCAGTTCTTC. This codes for CASSWTSGSYNGQFF.

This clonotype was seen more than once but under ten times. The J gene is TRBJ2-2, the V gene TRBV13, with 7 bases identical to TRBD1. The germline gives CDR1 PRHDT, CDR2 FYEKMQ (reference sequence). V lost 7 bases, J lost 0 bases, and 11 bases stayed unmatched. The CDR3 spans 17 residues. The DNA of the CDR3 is TGTGCCAGCACCGAAAGGGGGCAGATCGCGAACACCGGGGAGCTGTTTTTT. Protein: CASTERGQIANTGELFF.

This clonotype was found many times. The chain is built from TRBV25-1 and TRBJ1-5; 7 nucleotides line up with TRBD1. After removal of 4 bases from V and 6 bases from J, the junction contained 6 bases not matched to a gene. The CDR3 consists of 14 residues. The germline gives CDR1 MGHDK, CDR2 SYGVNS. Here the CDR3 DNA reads TGTGCCAGCAGTGGCGGGACAGCAAGTCAGCCCCAGCATTTT. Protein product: CASSGGTASQPQHF. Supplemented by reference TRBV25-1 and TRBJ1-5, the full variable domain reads EADIYQTPRYLVIGTGKKITLECSQTMGHDKMYWYQQDPGMELHLIHYSYGVNSTEKGDLSSESTVSRIRTEHFPLTLESARPSHTSQYLCASSGGTASQPQHFGDGTRLSIL.

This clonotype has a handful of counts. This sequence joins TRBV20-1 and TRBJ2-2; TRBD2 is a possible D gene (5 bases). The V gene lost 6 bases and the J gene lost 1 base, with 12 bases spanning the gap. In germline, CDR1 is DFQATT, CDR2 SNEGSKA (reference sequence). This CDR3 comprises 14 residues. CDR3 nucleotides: TGCAGTGCCGGCCCGAGGGAGAACACCGGGGAGCTGTTTTTT. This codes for CSAGPRENTGELFF.

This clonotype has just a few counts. The CDR3 is CASSENPGENTDTQYF. The CDR3, as DNA: TGTGCCAGCAGTGAAAACCCGGGAGAGAACACAGATACGCAGTATTTT. The V gene is TRBV12-3 or TRBV12-4, the J gene TRBJ2-3; tentatively, D is TRBD2 (6 bases). This CDR3 has 16 residues. V lost 5 bases and J 2 bases, leaving 17 bases between the germline ends.

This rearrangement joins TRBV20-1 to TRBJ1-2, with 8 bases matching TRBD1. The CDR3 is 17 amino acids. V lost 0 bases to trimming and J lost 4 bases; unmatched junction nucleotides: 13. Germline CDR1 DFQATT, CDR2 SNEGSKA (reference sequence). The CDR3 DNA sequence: TGCAGTGCTAGAGATTACGCGGCAGGGGGCCTCCCCTATGGCTACACCTTC. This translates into CSARDYAAGGLPYGYTF.

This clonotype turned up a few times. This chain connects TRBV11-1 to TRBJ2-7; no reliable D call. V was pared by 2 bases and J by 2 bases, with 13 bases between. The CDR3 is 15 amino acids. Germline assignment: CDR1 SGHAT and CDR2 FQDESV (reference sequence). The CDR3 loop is CASSLRARRPYEQYF. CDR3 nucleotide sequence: TGTGCCAGCAGCTTACGGGCTCGACGACCCTACGAGCAGTACTTC.

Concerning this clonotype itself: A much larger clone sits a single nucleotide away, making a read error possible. The CDR3, as DNA: TGTGCCAGCAGCTCCGACGAGGATGGGCCCACAGATACGCGGTATTTT. Translated, it gives CASSSDEDGPTDTRYF. J is TRBJ2-3 and V is TRBV9; D is uncertain. Germline CDR1 is SGDLS and CDR2 is YYNGEE. This CDR3 is 16 amino acids long.